This T cell receptor (beta chain) emerged from a study of blood T cell repertoires in COVID-19. Across the whole study: The samples span acute and convalescent COVID-19 from the United States, Italy and Spain. PBMCs, B-cell-depleted T cells, or T cells were the source of the cDNA or gDNA that made up the material.

Patients from Seattle were sampled longitudinally, starting during active infection. Original methodology: By means of reference gene primer amplification, nucleated cell counts were estimated. Libraries were prepared by immunoSEQ multiplex PCR; TCRdb keeps only in-frame clonotypes and omits some of them. That table supplies the V and J calls and clone size; D and trimming were determined from the DNA. The table shows under 400,000 clones, with about 90% occurring only once. With 4 bases removed from V and 10 bases from J, the gap between germline ends came to 14 bases. The CDR3 spans 13 residues. The germline gives CDR1 MNHEY, CDR2 SVGEGT.

Sequencing input: peripheral blood. The receptor was derived from a woman aged 25 to 39 with COVID-19, enrolled during active disease. V usage is TRBV6-2 or TRBV6-3 and J usage is TRBJ2-4, with D unclear. The CDR3 is CASSSTSLEIQYF. CDR3 nucleotide sequence: TGTGCCAGCAGTTCTACATCCTTGGAGATTCAGTACTTC.